The 22 T cell receptor beta chains in this list originate from one sample, sequenced in a study of T-cell reconstitution after alpha-beta-depleted transplantation in children. It was with unique molecular identifiers that the TCRbeta library was prepared. MiXCR was run by TCRdb on the PCR reads, yielding one entry per CDR3 protein. The table includes about 690,000 distinct CDR3 sequences, approximately 17% detected once. Sequenced here: PBMCs from the stem cell graft donor, sampled from the stem cell graft. Receptors were obtained from a human donor who donated a stem cell graft to a child with acute myeloid leukemia.

V gene TRBV7-9 combines with J gene TRBJ2-6; 7 bases agree with TRBD2. The germline CDR1 and CDR2 sequences are SEHNR and FQNEAQ (reference sequence). Unmatched junction bases numbered 4, after V lost 5 bases and J lost 0 bases. This CDR3 has 16 residues. CDR3: CASSNQRGSGANVLTF. The CDR3 DNA reads TGTGCCAGCAGCAATCAGCGGGGCTCTGGGGCCAACGTCCTGACTTTC.

This clonotype was recorded many times. V usage is TRBV29-1 and J usage is TRBJ2-1, with 7 positions matching TRBD1. The V segment lost 3 bases and the J segment 0 bases; nucleotides outside the gene matches: 2. CDR1 and CDR2 from the germline V gene are SQVTM and ANQGSEA. The CDR3 spans 14 residues. For the CDR3, the DNA is TGCAGCGTTGAGTGGACAGGCTCCTACAATGAGCAGTTCTTC. Translating it yields CSVEWTGSYNEQFF.

This clonotype was picked up many times. The chain is built from TRBV20-1 and TRBJ2-5, with 14 bases matching TRBD2. V trimming: 6 bases; J trimming: 5 bases; junction bases outside the gene matches: 5. CDR1 and CDR2 from the germline V gene are DFQATT and SNEGSKA (reference sequence). The CDR3 has 14 amino acids. The CDR3 DNA reads TGCAGTGCCCGGACTAGCGGGGGGCGGGAGACCCAGTACTTC. Its translation is CSARTSGGRETQYF.

In its sample, this clonotype was seen a few times. The chain recombines TRBV6-4 with TRBJ2-3, with 7 bases that match TRBD2. Trimming cost V 6 bases and J 5 bases; bases outside gene matches: 8. CDR1 and CDR2 from the germline V gene are MRHNA and SNTAGT. This CDR3 has 14 residues. The CDR3 DNA reads as TGTGCCAGCAGCTCGGGGAGGGCGGGAGATACGCAGTATTTT. This translates into CASSSGRAGDTQYF.

This clonotype was seen repeatedly, ten times or more. The V call is TRBV20-1, the J call TRBJ2-3; 7 bases map to TRBD1. Germline V gene data show CDR1 as DFQATT and CDR2 as SNEGSKA (reference sequence). The CDR3 covers 13 residues. V was pared by 6 bases and J by 1 base, with 4 bases of the junction left unmatched. The CDR3 sequence: CSAPTGGTDTQYF. The CDR3 bases are TGCAGTGCGCCAACAGGGGGCACAGATACGCAGTATTTT.

This clonotype was seen a few times. The chain links TRBV5-1 to TRBJ2-1; 10 bases agree with TRBD2. CDR1 SGHRS and CDR2 YFSETQ come from the germline V gene. This CDR3 is 22 amino acids long. The V gene end was trimmed by 1 base and the J gene end by 0 bases; junction bases not matched to a gene: 19. The CDR3 reads CASSLKLAGAPGSFSSYNEQFF. DNA of the CDR3: TGCGCCAGCAGCTTGAAGCTAGCGGGGGCCCCTGGTTCTTTCAGCTCCTACAATGAGCAGTTCTTC.

This clonotype was seen many times. This chain joins TRBV20-1 and TRBJ2-5; TRBD1 matches 9 bases. The CDR3 covers 15 residues. CDR1 is DFQATT, CDR2 SNEGSKA, per germline (reference sequence). Trimming cost V 5 bases and J 1 base; bases outside gene matches: 8. The CDR3 is CSAEGDRESQETQYF. The CDR3 region has the DNA TGCAGTGCTGAGGGGGACAGGGAAAGCCAAGAGACCCAGTACTTC.

This clonotype was seen ten or more times. The chain uses TRBV20-1 and TRBJ1-5; perhaps TRBD1 as D (6 bases). The CDR3 contains 14 residues. Trimming stripped 4 bases from V and 0 bases from J, with 10 bases between. From germline, CDR1 is DFQATT and CDR2 SNEGSKA (reference sequence). In nucleotides, the CDR3 is TGCAGTGCTAAAGGGGACACTAGCAATCAGCCCCAGCATTTT. This translates into CSAKGDTSNQPQHF.

This clonotype occurred many times. This rearrangement joins TRBV12-5 to TRBJ2-2; D unclear. Germline-derived CDR1 and CDR2 are LGHNT and FRNRAP. The CDR3 is made up of 13 amino acids. Trimming removed 6 bases from V and 1 base from J, with 6 bases in between. The CDR3 region is CASGAMNTGELFF. CDR3 DNA sequence: TGTGCTAGTGGCGCAATGAACACCGGGGAGCTGTTTTTT.

This clonotype was observed many times. The chain recombines TRBV5-1 with TRBJ2-1, with a tentative D call TRBD2 (6 bases). Germline V gives CDR1 SGHRS, CDR2 YFSETQ. Trimming pared 6 bases from V and 7 bases from J, leaving 11 bases between. The CDR3 is 12 residues long. CDR3 in amino acids: CASILGGNEQFF. The CDR3 coding sequence is TGCGCCAGCATCCTTGGGGGGAATGAGCAGTTCTTC.

This clonotype was counted between two and nine times. The chain carries TRBV6-1 and TRBJ2-2; D is perhaps TRBD2 (6 bases). The CDR3 has 14 amino acids. Between the trimmed V and J ends, which lost 7 bases and 7 bases, there was a span of 16 bases. The germline V gene has CDR1 MNHNS and CDR2 SASEGT. The CDR3 loop is CASKNSGQVGELFF. The CDR3 DNA is TGTGCCAGCAAAAACAGCGGGCAAGTCGGGGAGCTGTTTTTT.

CDR3 sequence reads: CASSPGVGAGETQYF. For the CDR3, the DNA is TGTGCCAGCAGTCCGGGGGTGGGGGCCGGTGAGACCCAGTACTTC. This chain links TRBV25-1 with TRBJ2-5, with D perhaps being TRBD1 or TRBD2 (6 bases each). Germline V CDR1 and CDR2: MGHDK, SYGVNS. Trimming removed 5 bases at V and 5 bases at J, with 18 bases between. The CDR3 runs 15 residues. The complete variable domain, with remaining parts taken from reference TRBV25-1 and TRBJ2-5, reads EADIYQTPRYLVIGTGKKITLECSQTMGHDKMYWYQQDPGMELHLIHYSYGVNSTEKGDLSSESTVSRIRTEHFPLTLESARPSHTSQYLCASSPGVGAGETQYFGPGTRLLVL.

This clonotype was observed many times. CDR3 sequence (DNA): TGTGCCAGCAGCTTACAGGGACGTGGAAACACCATATATTTT. It specifies CASSLQGRGNTIYF. J is TRBJ1-3 and V is TRBV7-2; D possibly corresponds to TRBD1 (5 bases). CDR1 and CDR2 (germline): SGHTA, FQGNSA. The CDR3 is 14 amino acids. Trimming removed 2 bases at V and 3 bases at J, with 8 bases between.

This clonotype was recorded many times. The chain recombines TRBV20-1 with TRBJ2-3; 10 bases are shared with TRBD1. Looked up from germline, CDR1 is DFQATT and CDR2 is SNEGSKA (reference sequence). The CDR3 is 15 amino acids. J was trimmed by 3 bases and V by 3 bases; bases with no gene match: 6. The CDR3: CSASRTGGWTDTQYF. CDR3 bases: TGCAGTGCTAGCCGGACAGGGGGGTGGACAGATACGCAGTATTTT.

This clonotype occurred many times. The chain has TRBV20-1 and TRBJ2-3; 9 bases map to TRBD2. Germline assignment: CDR1 DFQATT and CDR2 SNEGSKA (reference sequence). The CDR3 consists of 13 residues. The V gene end was trimmed by 3 bases and the J gene end by 6 bases; junction bases not matched to a gene: 4. CDR3 amino acids: CSARGLALDTQYF. In DNA form, the CDR3 reads TGCAGTGCTAGGGGACTAGCTTTGGATACGCAGTATTTT.

This chain joins TRBV19 and TRBJ1-1; D perhaps matches TRBD1 (5 bases). The CDR3 has 15 amino acids. V shed 4 bases and J shed 3 bases, with 15 bases lying between them. CDR1 and CDR2 from the germline V gene are LNHDA and SQIVND (reference sequence). CDR3 sequence reads: CASSTSDRGDTEAFF. CDR3 in DNA: TGTGCCAGTAGTACCTCCGACAGAGGGGACACTGAAGCTTTCTTT.

DNA for the CDR3: TGCGCCAGCAGCTTGGATAAGGGGGCAATGGCGACCCAGTACTTC. This gives the protein CASSLDKGAMATQYF. The chain combines TRBV5-1 with TRBJ2-5; 7 nucleotides agree with TRBD1. The V gene end was trimmed by 0 bases and the J gene end by 7 bases; junction bases not matched to a gene: 9. There are 15 residues in the CDR3. Germline lookup yields CDR1 SGHRS and CDR2 YFSETQ.

The chain links TRBV7-9 to TRBJ2-7; 9 positions match TRBD1. Per the germline V gene, CDR1 is SEHNR and CDR2 is FQNEAQ (reference sequence). The CDR3 has 15 residues. The V and J ends lost 3 bases and 6 bases, in that order; junction bases with no gene match: 9. The DNA of the CDR3 is TGTGCCAGCAGCTTTGCCGGGACAGGGTTGCGCGAGCAGTACTTC. It specifies CASSFAGTGLREQYF.

This clonotype was detected many times. The chain recombines TRBV4-3 with TRBJ2-7; 8 bases are shared with TRBD1. In germline, CDR1 is LGHNA, CDR2 YSLEER. Unmatched junction bases numbered 4, after V lost 0 bases and J lost 6 bases. The CDR3 has 14 amino acids. For the CDR3, the DNA is TGCGCCAGCAGCCAAGATCAGGGGGCTGGCGAGCAGTACTTC. Translation gives CASSQDQGAGEQYF.

Many counts were recorded for this clonotype. The CDR3 DNA is TGTGCCAGCAGCGTAGACACTGAAGCTTTCTTT. Its translation: CASSVDTEAFF. This chain joins TRBV7-9 and TRBJ1-1, with D hard to call. The germline V and J ends were trimmed by 5 bases and 3 bases, with 4 bases remaining between them. Germline V gene lookup returns CDR1 SEHNR and CDR2 FQNEAQ (reference sequence). The CDR3 has 11 residues.

This clonotype was found many times. The chain combines TRBV20-1 with TRBJ2-4; no definite D call. The CDR3 is made up of 16 amino acids. Trimming pared 4 bases from V and 0 bases from J, leaving 16 bases between. CDR1 and CDR2 from the germline V gene are DFQATT and SNEGSKA (reference sequence). Written as DNA, the CDR3 is TGCAGTGCTAAAGTACCCAGGTATCGAGCCAAAAACATTCAGTACTTC. Translated, it gives CSAKVPRYRAKNIQYF.

The sample holds many counts of this clonotype. The V call is TRBV20-1, the J call TRBJ2-5; no reliable D call. Trimming cost V 4 bases and J 0 bases, with 12 bases left between them. Looked up from germline, CDR1 is DFQATT and CDR2 is SNEGSKA (reference sequence). The CDR3 consists of 14 residues. The CDR3 here is CSAIPGRNQETQYF. As DNA, the CDR3 is TGCAGTGCTATTCCAGGTCGGAACCAAGAGACCCAGTACTTC.